This T cell receptor (beta chain) originates from a study of blood T cells in healthy people across ages. Overall study findings and caveats: CMV infection status of these donors was not known. Estimates based on one million T cells were treated as lower bounds.

It was with a sample-barcoded 5' primer and a J-beta primer mix that a second PCR of roughly 6 to 12 cycles was run. TCRdb redid the calling of the 5' RACE reads with MiXCR, one entry per CDR3 protein. The sample records fewer than 800,000 distinct CDR3 sequences, more than 40% being singletons. Peripheral blood, about 10 milliliters per donor, was collected. This clonotype was counted a few times. Its cognate antigen is unknown. The CDR3 is 15 amino acids. The germline V gene encodes CDR1 DFQATT and CDR2 SNEGSKA (reference sequence). Trimming removed 0 bases from V and 6 bases from J; junction bases left unmatched: 6.

The clonotype originates from a woman aged 60 to 75 in good health. This sequence joins TRBV20-1 and TRBJ2-1, with 9 bases lining up with TRBD2. Input material: blood. CDR3 DNA: TGCAGTGCTAGAGATCATGTGACTAGCGGCAATGAGCAGTTCTTC. Translated: CSARDHVTSGNEQFF.